Listed below are T cell receptor beta chains from one sample, sequenced in a study of memory CD4+ T cells and cytomegalovirus serostatus. The method was immunoSEQ multiplex PCR; TCRdb's version includes in-frame clones alone and lacks a portion of them. The sample comprises about 82,000 clones, 65% to 85% of which are singletons, and around 0.78% rests with the top ten. The source material was memory CD4+ T cells from blood. All receptors derive from an adult in good health and CMV-seronegative. CDR3s include the opening cysteine and the closing phenylalanine or tryptophan. The order of the fields is clone size, D gene, J gene, V gene, CDR3 DNA, CDR3 protein. D genes are given only for firm matches. Rows may omit the clone size; those that give it use once, few, many or a size class.

size: NA; D: NA; J: TRBJ1-3; V: TRBV5-1; DNA: TGCGCCAGCAGCTTGGAAACAGGTACTGGAAACACCATATATTTT; CDR3: CASSLETGTGNTIYF
size: NA; D: NA; J: TRBJ1-4; V: TRBV5-1; DNA: TGCGCCAGCAGCTTGAGGGGTACTAATGAAAAACTGTTTTTT; CDR3: CASSLRGTNEKLFF
size: few; D: TRBD2; J: TRBJ2-3; V: TRBV11-2; DNA: TGTGCCAGCAGCGAACCGGGACTAGTCACAGATACGCAGTATTTT; CDR3: CASSEPGLVTDTQYF
size: NA; D: TRBD1; J: TRBJ1-1; V: TRBV10-3; DNA: TGTGCCATCAGTCTACAGGGGTACAACACTGAAGCTTTCTTT; CDR3: CAISLQGYNTEAFF
size: NA; D: NA; J: TRBJ1-2; V: TRBV29-1; DNA: TGCAGCGCTGCCGGGTCAACGTGGGGGCCTAACTATGGCTACACCTTC; CDR3: CSAAGSTWGPNYGYTF
size: NA; D: NA; J: TRBJ1-2; V: TRBV10-3; DNA: TGTGCCATCAGTGAGTCGCTCCCCCCAACCAACGGGGATGGCTACACCTTC; CDR3: CAISESLPPTNGDGYTF
size: NA; D: NA; J: TRBJ1-1; V: TRBV5-1; DNA: TGCGCCAGCAGCTTGGATCAGAGGAACACTGAAGCTTTCTTT; CDR3: CASSLDQRNTEAFF
size: NA; D: NA; J: TRBJ1-5; V: TRBV11-2; DNA: TGTGCCAGCAGCTTAGATGGTGGCCTGTGGCAGCCCCAGCATTTT; CDR3: CASSLDGGLWQPQHF
size: NA; D: NA; J: TRBJ1-2; V: TRBV2; DNA: TGTGCCAGCAGCCGCCTAGACAGGAACTATGGCTACACCTTC; CDR3: CASSRLDRNYGYTF
size: NA; D: NA; J: TRBJ2-7; V: TRBV6-1; DNA: TGTGCCAGCAGTGAAGGTCCCCGACAGGCCTACGAGCAGTACTTC; CDR3: CASSEGPRQAYEQYF
size: NA; D: TRBD1; J: TRBJ2-2; V: TRBV4-1; DNA: TGCGCCAGCAGCCAAACAGGGGGCAAACTCCCCGGGGAGCTGTTTTTT; CDR3: CASSQTGGKLPGELFF
size: NA; D: NA; J: TRBJ1-4; V: TRBV9; DNA: TGTGCCAGCAGCGGGCCCGGGACACGAGGAGAAAAACTGTTTTTT; CDR3: CASSGPGTRGEKLFF
size: NA; D: NA; J: TRBJ2-7; V: TRBV18; DNA: TGTGCCAGCTCCCCCAGAAGGGACACCAAAGCCGACGAGCAGTACTTC; CDR3: CASSPRRDTKADEQYF
size: NA; D: TRBD1; J: TRBJ1-2; V: TRBV7-8; DNA: TGTGCCAGCAGTTCCGGGACAGGGGGCGTGGGCGGCTACACCTTC; CDR3: CASSSGTGGVGGYTF
size: NA; D: NA; J: TRBJ1-2; V: TRBV29-1; DNA: TGCAGCGTTGAAGATCTTTGGGGAGGCTACACCTTC; CDR3: CSVEDLWGGYTF
size: few; D: NA; J: TRBJ1-2; V: TRBV5-5; DNA: TGTGCCAGCACCAACCGGGGGTATGGCTACACCTTC; CDR3: CASTNRGYGYTF
size: NA; D: TRBD1; J: TRBJ1-2; V: TRBV11-2; DNA: TGTGCCAGCAGCTTAGGGGGGGGACAGGGGAACTATGGCTACACCTTC; CDR3: CASSLGGGQGNYGYTF
size: few; D: NA; J: TRBJ1-5; V: TRBV28; DNA: TGTGCCAGCAGTTCGGACAGATATAGCAATCAGCCCCAGCATTTT; CDR3: CASSSDRYSNQPQHF
size: once; D: NA; J: TRBJ1-1; V: TRBV9; DNA: TGTGCCAGCAGCCCCCGTCGTATGGGCACTGAAGCTTTCTTT; CDR3: CASSPRRMGTEAFF
size: NA; D: NA; J: TRBJ1-5; V: TRBV28; DNA: TGTGCCAGCAGTTCCCGGGAGGGGGGGGGCAATCAGCCCCAGCATTTT; CDR3: CASSSREGGGNQPQHF
size: NA; D: NA; J: TRBJ2-2; V: TRBV5-4; DNA: TGTGCCAGCAGCTTCCAATCAGGAGCCCTGCCAACCGGGGAGCTGTTTTTT; CDR3: CASSFQSGALPTGELFF
size: NA; D: NA; J: TRBJ2-2; V: TRBV12-2; DNA: TGTGCAAGTCGCTTAGGAGTCAGGGGGCTAGTAATACTTCCCGGGGAGCTGTTTTTT; CDR3: CASRLGVRGLVILPGELFF
size: NA; D: TRBD1; J: TRBJ1-4; V: TRBV10-3; DNA: TGTGCCATAGGGGGAGACAGGGGAGAAAAACTGTTTTTT; CDR3: CAIGGDRGEKLFF
size: NA; D: NA; J: TRBJ2-1; V: TRBV7-9; DNA: TGTGCCAGCAGTCACGGGTCAACAAGGACCAATGAGCAGTTCTTC; CDR3: CASSHGSTRTNEQFF
size: NA; D: TRBD1; J: TRBJ1-6; V: TRBV5-1; DNA: TGCGCCAGCAGCGGGGGGACAGCTTCAAATTCACCCCTCCACTTT; CDR3: CASSGGTASNSPLHF
size: NA; D: NA; J: TRBJ2-1; V: TRBV4-2; DNA: TGTGCCAGCAGCCAAGAAGCGTCCGCCGAATACAATGAGCAGTTCTTC; CDR3: CASSQEASAEYNEQFF
size: once; D: NA; J: TRBJ2-1; V: TRBV28; DNA: TGTGCCAGCAGTTTTGACAACTACAATGAGCAGTTCTTC; CDR3: CASSFDNYNEQFF
size: NA; D: TRBD2; J: TRBJ2-3; V: TRBV7-3; DNA: TGTGCCAGCAGCTCGCCAACTACTAGCGGTCACACAGATACGCAGTATTTT; CDR3: CASSSPTTSGHTDTQYF
size: few; D: NA; J: TRBJ1-1; V: TRBV5-1; DNA: TGCGCCAGCAGCTTGGCTGAAGCTTTCTTT; CDR3: CASSLAEAFF
size: NA; D: NA; J: TRBJ1-4; V: TRBV2; DNA: TGTGCCAGCAGTGAATCTGAACGGGGAGAACTGTTTTTT; CDR3: CASSESERGELFF
size: NA; D: TRBD1; J: TRBJ2-3; V: TRBV28; DNA: TGTGCCAGCCCGAAGACAGGGGGCTTTGCAGATACGCAGTATTTT; CDR3: CASPKTGGFADTQYF
size: NA; D: TRBD2; J: TRBJ2-3; V: TRBV30; DNA: TGTGCCTGCCCGCTAGCGGGAGGCACAGATACGCAGTATTTT; CDR3: CACPLAGGTDTQYF
size: NA; D: NA; J: TRBJ1-1; V: TRBV4-1; DNA: TGCGCCAGCAGCCAAAACGGAGTCAACACTGAAGCTTTCTTT; CDR3: CASSQNGVNTEAFF
size: once; D: NA; J: TRBJ2-7; V: TRBV30; DNA: TGTGCCTGGAGTGTAAGCAACGAGCAGTACTTC; CDR3: CAWSVSNEQYF
size: once; D: NA; J: TRBJ1-1; V: TRBV6-5; DNA: TGTGCCAGCAGTTACGGCCGGGGATACACTGAAGCTTTCTTT; CDR3: CASSYGRGYTEAFF
size: NA; D: NA; J: TRBJ1-1; V: TRBV6-6; DNA: TGTGCCAGCAGTTTCGGGGGGGTTGAAGCTTTCTTT; CDR3: CASSFGGVEAFF
size: once; D: TRBD1; J: TRBJ2-2; V: TRBV6-1; DNA: TGTGCCAGCAGGACACAGGGGCCGAACACCGGGGAGCTGTTTTTT; CDR3: CASRTQGPNTGELFF
size: NA; D: NA; J: TRBJ2-6; V: TRBV7-3; DNA: TGTGCCAGCAGCTCAAAACAGGCTGGGGCCAACGTCCTGACTTTC; CDR3: CASSSKQAGANVLTF
size: NA; D: NA; J: TRBJ1-2; V: TRBV6-5; DNA: TGTGCCAGCAGTTACTCGGGAGATACCTATGGCTACACCTTC; CDR3: CASSYSGDTYGYTF
size: NA; D: NA; J: TRBJ1-5; V: TRBV5-8; DNA: TGTGCCAGCAGCTTGAAAGGCGGCCCGGTAAAAGGGGAGCCCCAGCATTTT; CDR3: CASSLKGGPVKGEPQHF
size: NA; D: NA; J: TRBJ2-3; V: TRBV21-1; DNA: TGTGCCAGCAGCCGGGGACTTAGAACAGATACGCAGTATTTT; CDR3: CASSRGLRTDTQYF
size: NA; D: NA; J: TRBJ1-6; V: TRBV9; DNA: TGTGCCAGCAGCGTAGATCAAGCGAACCCCCTCACCCTCCACTTT; CDR3: CASSVDQANPLTLHF
size: NA; D: NA; J: TRBJ2-2; V: TRBV9; DNA: TGTGCCAGCAGCCCACGCACCGGGGAGCTGTTTTTT; CDR3: CASSPRTGELFF
size: NA; D: NA; J: TRBJ2-5; V: TRBV5-1; DNA: TGCGCCAGCAGCTCAGGATTCGGTAGCGGGACCCAGTACTTC; CDR3: CASSSGFGSGTQYF
size: NA; D: NA; J: TRBJ1-6; V: TRBV4-2; DNA: TGTGCCAGCCGCGGGTTCGGGTCCTCCTATAATTCACCCCTCCACTTT; CDR3: CASRGFGSSYNSPLHF
size: NA; D: TRBD1; J: TRBJ1-4; V: TRBV7-3; DNA: TGTGCCAGCAGCAGGGACAGGGATGATGAAAAACTGTTTTTT; CDR3: CASSRDRDDEKLFF
size: NA; D: NA; J: TRBJ1-1; V: TRBV9; DNA: TGTGCCAGCAGCGTAGCTCAGGCGGGGGACACTGAAGCTTTCTTT; CDR3: CASSVAQAGDTEAFF
size: NA; D: NA; J: TRBJ1-4; V: TRBV6-1; DNA: TGTGCCAGCCGCCCTAGGACAGCCTTTAATGAAAAACTGTTTTTT; CDR3: CASRPRTAFNEKLFF
size: once; D: NA; J: TRBJ2-1; V: TRBV6-5; DNA: TGTGCCAGTAAGAGGGGTAGCGTGGCCTACAATGAGCAGTTCTTC; CDR3: CASKRGSVAYNEQFF
size: few; D: NA; J: TRBJ1-1; V: TRBV6-6; DNA: TGTGCCAGCAGTTCCCCGAGGCAGGGAAAGACTGAAGCTTTCTTT; CDR3: CASSSPRQGKTEAFF
size: NA; D: TRBD1; J: TRBJ2-3; V: TRBV19; DNA: TGTGCCAGTAGTTCGACAGGGGTTGGAGATACGCAGTATTTT; CDR3: CASSSTGVGDTQYF
size: NA; D: NA; J: TRBJ1-2; V: TRBV28; DNA: TGTGCCAGCAGTGTCGGGACACCGAACTATGGCTACACCTTC; CDR3: CASSVGTPNYGYTF
size: NA; D: NA; J: TRBJ2-7; V: TRBV6-1; DNA: TGTGCCAGCAGTGAATACGAGCAGTACTTC; CDR3: CASSEYEQYF
size: NA; D: NA; J: TRBJ1-4; V: TRBV7-8; DNA: TGTGCCAGCAGCGACCAGATGGCCTCTCGAGTCCATAATGAAAAACTGTTTTTT; CDR3: CASSDQMASRVHNEKLFF